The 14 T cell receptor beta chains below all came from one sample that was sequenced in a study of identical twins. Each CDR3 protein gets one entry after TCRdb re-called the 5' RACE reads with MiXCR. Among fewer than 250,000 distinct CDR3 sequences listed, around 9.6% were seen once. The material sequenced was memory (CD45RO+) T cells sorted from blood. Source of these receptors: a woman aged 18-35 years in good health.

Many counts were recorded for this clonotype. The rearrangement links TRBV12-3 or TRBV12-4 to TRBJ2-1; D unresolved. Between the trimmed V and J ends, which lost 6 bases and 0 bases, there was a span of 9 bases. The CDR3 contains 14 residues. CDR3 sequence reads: CASRRSSSYNEQFF. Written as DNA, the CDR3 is TGTGCCAGCAGACGTAGTTCCTCCTACAATGAGCAGTTCTTC.

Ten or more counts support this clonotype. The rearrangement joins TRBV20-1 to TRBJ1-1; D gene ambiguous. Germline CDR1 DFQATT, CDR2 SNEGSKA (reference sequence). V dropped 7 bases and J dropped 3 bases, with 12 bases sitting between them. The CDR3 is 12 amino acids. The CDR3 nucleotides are TGCAGTGTAAGCCGTCCGGACACTGAAGCTTTCTTT. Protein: CSVSRPDTEAFF.

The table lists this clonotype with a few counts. CDR3: CASIRTSGYNEQFF. The CDR3 region has the DNA TGTGCCAGCATCCGGACTAGCGGATACAATGAGCAGTTCTTC. The chain uses TRBV6-1 and TRBJ2-1; 10 positions match TRBD2. Germline lookup yields CDR1 MNHNS and CDR2 SASEGT. The CDR3 runs 14 residues. The ends lost 7 bases at V and 4 bases at J; junction bases unmatched: 4.

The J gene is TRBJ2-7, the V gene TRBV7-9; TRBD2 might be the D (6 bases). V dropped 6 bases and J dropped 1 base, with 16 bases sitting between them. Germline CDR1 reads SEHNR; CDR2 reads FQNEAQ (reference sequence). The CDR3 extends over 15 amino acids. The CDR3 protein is CASSRAGTISYEQYF. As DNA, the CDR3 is TGTGCCAGCAGTCGGGCGGGGACCATATCCTACGAGCAGTACTTC.

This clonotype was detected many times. The CDR3 coding sequence is TGCAGTGCGATAAACCTCGGGACAGGGGGCGAAAGGAAGAACACTGAAGCTTTCTTT. This encodes CSAINLGTGGERKNTEAFF. The V gene is TRBV20-1, the J gene TRBJ1-1; 12 nucleotides match TRBD1. CDR3 length: 19 residues. Per the germline V gene, CDR1 is DFQATT and CDR2 is SNEGSKA (reference sequence). The trim removed 6 bases at V and 1 base at J, leaving 18 bases unmatched.

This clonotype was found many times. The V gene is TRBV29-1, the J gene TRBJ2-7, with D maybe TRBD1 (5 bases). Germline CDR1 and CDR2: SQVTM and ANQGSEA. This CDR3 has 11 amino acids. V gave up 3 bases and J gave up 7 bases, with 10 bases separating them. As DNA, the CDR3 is TGCAGCGTTGATGGGGCCGGAGAGCAGTACTTC. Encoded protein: CSVDGAGEQYF.

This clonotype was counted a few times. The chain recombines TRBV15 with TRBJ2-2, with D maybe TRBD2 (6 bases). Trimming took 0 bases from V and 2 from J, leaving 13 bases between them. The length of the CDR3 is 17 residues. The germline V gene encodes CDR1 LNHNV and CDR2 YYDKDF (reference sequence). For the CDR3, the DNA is TGTGCCACCAGCAGAGATCCGCTGCGGGACAACACCGGGGAGCTGTTTTTT. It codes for CATSRDPLRDNTGELFF. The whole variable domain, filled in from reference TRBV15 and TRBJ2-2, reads DAMVIQNPRYQVTQFGKPVTLSCSQTLNHNVMYWYQQKSSQAPKLLFHYYDKDFNNEADTPDNFQSRRPNTSFCFLDIRSPGLGDTAMYLCATSRDPLRDNTGELFFGEGSRLTVL.

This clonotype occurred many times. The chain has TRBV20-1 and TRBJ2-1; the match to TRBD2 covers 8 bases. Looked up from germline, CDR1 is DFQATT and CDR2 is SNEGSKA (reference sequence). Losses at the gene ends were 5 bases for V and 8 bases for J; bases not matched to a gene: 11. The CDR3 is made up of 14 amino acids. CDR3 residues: CSALDGTSNHEQFF. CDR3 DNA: TGCAGTGCTCTAGACGGGACTAGTAACCATGAGCAGTTCTTC.

The CDR3 is CSARIVGNGYTF. As DNA, the CDR3 is TGCAGTGCTAGGATCGTAGGGAATGGCTACACCTTC. This chain links TRBV20-1 with TRBJ1-2, with D unresolved. Between the trimmed V and J ends, which lost 3 bases and 6 bases, there was a span of 11 bases. CDR1 and CDR2 from the germline V gene are DFQATT and SNEGSKA (reference sequence). The CDR3 is 12 residues long.

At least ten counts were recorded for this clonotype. The chain's CDR3 is CSARDPASGGQETQYF. The CDR3 DNA reads TGCAGTGCTAGAGATCCGGCTAGCGGAGGACAAGAGACCCAGTACTTC. V gene TRBV20-1 combines with J gene TRBJ2-5, with 7 bases matching TRBD2. The CDR3 consists of 16 residues. The V gene end was trimmed by 0 bases and the J gene end by 2 bases; junction bases not matched to a gene: 9. Germline V gene data show CDR1 as DFQATT and CDR2 as SNEGSKA (reference sequence).

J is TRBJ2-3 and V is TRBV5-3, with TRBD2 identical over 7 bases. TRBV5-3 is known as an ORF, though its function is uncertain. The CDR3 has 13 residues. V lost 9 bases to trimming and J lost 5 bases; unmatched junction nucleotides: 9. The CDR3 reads CAISPAGVDTQYF. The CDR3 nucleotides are TGTGCCATCAGCCCTGCGGGGGTAGATACGCAGTATTTT.

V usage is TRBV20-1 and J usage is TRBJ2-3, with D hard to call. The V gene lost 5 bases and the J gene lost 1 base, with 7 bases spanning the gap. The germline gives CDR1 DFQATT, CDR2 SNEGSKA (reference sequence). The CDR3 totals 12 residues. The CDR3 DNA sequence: TGCAGTGCTGAGGTGGGCACAGATACGCAGTATTTT. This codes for CSAEVGTDTQYF.

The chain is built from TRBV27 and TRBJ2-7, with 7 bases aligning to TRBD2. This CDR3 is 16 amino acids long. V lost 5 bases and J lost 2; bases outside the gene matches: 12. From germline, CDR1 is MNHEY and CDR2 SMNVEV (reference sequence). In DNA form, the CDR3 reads TGTGCCAGCAGTGTTACGAGGGCTAGCGGACCCTACGAGCAGTACTTC. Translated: CASSVTRASGPYEQYF.

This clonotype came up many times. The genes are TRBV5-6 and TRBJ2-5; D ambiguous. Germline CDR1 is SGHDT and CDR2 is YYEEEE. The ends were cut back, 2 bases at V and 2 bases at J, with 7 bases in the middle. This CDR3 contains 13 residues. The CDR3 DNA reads TGTGCCAGCAGCTTAGTTCAGCAAGAGACCCAGTACTTC. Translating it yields CASSLVQQETQYF.